A single sample is the source of the 13 T cell receptor beta chains below, sequenced in a study of T cells in women clearing cervical HPV infection. The data were produced by immunoSEQ multiplex PCR, yet TCRdb's version contains in-frame clones alone and is incomplete. With about 15,000 clones in the sample, the ten largest clones hold around 10%. The sequenced material came from blood buffy coat. The receptor set was obtained from a woman aged 18 to 75 with a cervical HPV16 infection that either progressed to CIN3+ or cleared (not recorded which).

The CDR3 bases that were read are TGCGCCAGCAGCTTGAGTCTGGACATGAACACTGAA. It yields the protein CASSLSLDMNTE. The CDR3 as a whole reads CASSLSLDMNTEAFF. This chain joins TRBV5-1 and TRBJ1-1; tentatively, D is TRBD1 (5 bases). Read coverage stops 3 residues before the CDR3 terminus; the germline J gene supplies the remainder. The CDR3 has 15 residues. V lost 1 base to trimming and J lost 0 bases, with 10 bases between them. CDR1 and CDR2 (germline): SGHRS, YFSETQ.

The DNA read from the CDR3 is TGTGCCAGCAGCCAGGGGGCAGAGCAGCCC. Translation gives CASSQGAEQP. The entire CDR3 is CASSQGAEQPQHF. The rearrangement uses TRBV16 and TRBJ1-5; a possible D gene is TRBD1 (6 bases). The read ends 3 residues shy of where the CDR3 ends; the end is completed using the germline J gene. V lost 3 bases, J lost 7 bases, and 10 bases lay in between. Germline CDR1 KGHSY, CDR2 FQNENV. CDR3 length equals 13 residues.

Turning to this clone: The sequenced fragment ends 3 residues before the CDR3 boundary, so the rest is inferred from the germline J gene. The rearrangement links TRBV30 to TRBJ2-5; the D gene is possibly TRBD2 (5 bases). The V gene lost 3 bases and the J gene lost 3 bases, with 11 bases spanning the gap. This CDR3 comprises 13 residues. The germline V gene encodes CDR1 GTSNPN and CDR2 SVGIG (reference sequence). The CDR3 is CAWSPLAKETQYF. CDR3 bases read: TGTGCCTGGAGCCCCCTAGCAAAAGAGACC.

About this clone itself: The read gets to within 3 residues of the CDR3 end, and the germline J gene fills in the rest. J is TRBJ1-1 and V is TRBV5-4; D uncertain. This CDR3 is built from 13 residues. Germline V lookup: CDR1 SGHNT, CDR2 YYREEE (reference sequence). The V end lost 3 bases, the J end lost 1 base, and 7 bases lay between the germline ends. The CDR3 protein is CASSSYGNTEAFF. The part of the CDR3 DNA that was read is TGTGCCAGCAGCTCCTACGGGAACACTGAA. Full variable domain (rest looked up from reference TRBV5-4 and TRBJ1-1): ETGVTQSPTHLIKTRGQQVTLRCSSQSGHNTVSWYQQALGQGPQFIFQYYREEENGRGNFPPRFSGLQFPNYSSELNVNALELDDSALYLCASSSYGNTEAFFGQGTRLTVV.

With respect to this clone: The read halts 3 residues ahead of the CDR3 end, with the missing end drawn from the germline J gene. The genes are TRBV29-1 and TRBJ2-3; D may match TRBD1 or TRBD2 (6 bases each). Germline CDR1 reads SQVTM; CDR2 reads ANQGSEA. This CDR3 is 13 amino acids long. V was cut by 4 bases and J by 6 bases, with 14 bases left in between. The chain's CDR3 is CSVGLTGRDTQYF. The covered CDR3 bases are TGCAGCGTTGGACTTACAGGGAGGGATACG.

As regards this clone: The CDR3 goes on 3 residues after the read ends, and that part is filled in from the germline J gene. This chain connects TRBV15 to TRBJ2-3; 11 bases align to TRBD2. CDR1 is LNHNV, CDR2 YYDKDF, per germline (reference sequence). CDR3 size: 14 residues. Trimming cost V 5 bases and J 5 bases; bases outside gene matches: 3. CDR3 region: CATSSGLAEDTQYF. CDR3 DNA (partial): TGTGCCACCAGCTCGGGACTAGCGGAAGATACG.

Turning to this clone: The missing CDR3 end, 3 residues past where the read stops, is filled in from the germline J gene. The chain couples TRBV4-2 to TRBJ2-3; 8 nucleotides line up with TRBD2. V shed 4 bases and J 8 bases; nucleotides not matched to a gene: 17. The CDR3 extends over 17 amino acids. Germline V gene sequence: CDR1 LGHNA, CDR2 YNFKEQ. The CDR3 is CASSPVGGGTQLGTQYF. Partial CDR3 DNA: TGTGCCAGCAGCCCGGTGGGCGGGGGGACCCAATTGGGTACG.

Of note for this clone: Read sequence stops 3 residues before the CDR3 end, and the germline J gene provides the missing end. The V and J genes are TRBV7-9 and TRBJ2-7; 7 bases align to TRBD2. With 6 bases clipped from V and 5 bases from J, the junction kept 10 bases outside the gene matches. CDR1 and CDR2 (germline): SEHNR, FQNEAQ (reference sequence). The CDR3 has 14 amino acids. The CDR3 bases that were read are TGTGCCAGCAGACCCCGGGGGGAAGTTAACGAG. It encodes CASRPRGEVNE. The whole CDR3 protein reads CASRPRGEVNEQYF.

With respect to this clone: The read ends 3 residues shy of where the CDR3 ends; the end is completed using the germline J gene. The sample has other DNA sequences that encode this CDR3 too. The rearrangement uses TRBV5-4 and TRBJ1-2, with 11 bases fitting TRBD1. The CDR3 runs to 14 residues. Germline CDR1 is SGHNT and CDR2 is YYREEE (reference sequence). The V and J ends lost 5 bases and 5 bases, in that order; junction bases with no gene match: 5. The CDR3: CASRRTGGHYGYTF. The sequenced CDR3 bases are TGTGCCAGCAGGAGGACAGGGGGCCATTATGGC.

Concerning this clone itself: The CDR3 goes on 3 residues after the read ends, and that part is filled in from the germline J gene. The chain combines TRBV4-1 with TRBJ1-4; 9 nucleotides match TRBD1. The CDR3 sequence is 16 residues long. After removal of 0 bases from V and 8 bases from J, the junction contained 7 bases not matched to a gene. Germline CDR1 MGHRA, CDR2 YSYEKL. This CDR3 is CASSQDRGTGIEKLFF. The sequenced part of the CDR3 DNA is TGCGCCAGCAGCCAAGATCGTGGGACAGGGATAGAAAAA.

Remarks on this clone: From the germline J gene comes the end of the CDR3, since the read stops 3 residues before it. V and J are TRBV20-1 and TRBJ1-2; maybe TRBD1 (6 bases). Germline V lookup: CDR1 DFQATT, CDR2 SNEGSKA (reference sequence). Deletions cut 5 bases from V and 4 bases from J, with 14 bases between. This CDR3 is built from 13 residues. CDR3: CSAAGGAGYGYTF. CDR3 bases read: TGCAGTGCTGCGGGGGGGGCCGGCTATGGC.

Of note for this clone: The CDR3 is cut off 3 residues early in the read; its end comes from the germline J gene. V is TRBV10-2 and J is TRBJ2-1; weak D call: TRBD1 (5 bases). CDR1 is WSHSY, CDR2 SAAADI, per germline. Trimming stripped 2 bases from V and 8 bases from J, with 10 bases between. The CDR3 is 13 residues long. The chain's CDR3 is CASSEQGVDEQFF. The sequenced CDR3 bases are TGCGCCAGCAGTGAGCAGGGTGTCGATGAG.

Turning to this clone: The read ends 3 residues before the CDR3 terminus; that terminus is restored from the germline J gene. The chain links TRBV5-1 to TRBJ1-4; 7 bases line up with TRBD1. CDR1 SGHRS and CDR2 YFSETQ come from the germline V gene. The CDR3 runs to 15 residues. V lost 0 bases, J lost 8 bases, and 7 bases stayed unmatched. CDR3 DNA, as far as it was read: TGCGCCAGCAGCTTGGCCGAACAGGGGAACGAAAAA. Amino acid sequence: CASSLAEQGNEK. The whole CDR3 sequence is CASSLAEQGNEKLFF.